This entry concerns a single TCR beta chain. Antigen unknown. With survey level as its setting, the immunoSEQ assay was v3.0. Sequenced by immunoSEQ multiplex PCR; TCRdb stores in-frame clones only, minus some. The sample includes approximately 17,000 clones, approximately 73% seen only once; the top ten take around 16%. Two or more post-ART PBMC samples, plus at least one pre-ART sample, were available for each donor. The CDR3 covers 14 residues. CDR1 and CDR2 from the germline V gene are MNHEY and SMNVEV (reference sequence). Trimming cost V 2 bases and J 7 bases, with 9 bases left between them. This sample was included in a study of long-term antiretroviral therapy in people with HIV. Study-wide results and limits: Within the repertoire, clones expanded before ART were dominant at all time points.

The clonotype originates from a woman aged 45-59 years with HIV. The chain uses TRBV27 and TRBJ1-6; D perhaps matches TRBD1 (5 bases). The specimen was unsorted PBMCs, collected 2.5 years before starting antiretroviral therapy. The CDR3 here is CASSLPEGNSPLHF. CDR3 coding DNA: TGTGCCAGCAGTTTACCGGAGGGGAATTCACCCCTCCACTTT.